Listed below are T cell receptor beta chains from one sample, sequenced in a study of blood T cell repertoires in COVID-19. Sequencing was performed with immunoSEQ multiplex PCR; in TCRdb, only in-frame clones are kept and a portion is missing. Of approximately 240,000 clones in the sample, approximately 86% were seen once. Sequences were obtained from peripheral blood. The source of these receptors is a woman of 80 years or more with active or convalescent COVID-19. Each CDR3 is given with its conserved first and last residue. A D gene is named only where the DNA matches it firmly. The size of a clone is reported for some rows only, either as once, few or many, or as a class for expanded clones.

D	V	size	J	DNA	CDR3
.	TRBV4-1	.	TRBJ2-2	TGCGCCAGCAGCCAGGAGGGGAGTGGGGCCGGGGAGCTGTTTTTT	CASSQEGSGAGELFF
.	TRBV7-2	.	TRBJ1-3	TGTGCCAGCAGCTTAGTTTCAGGAAACACCATATATTTT	CASSLVSGNTIYF
.	TRBV12-3/TRBV12-4	.	TRBJ1-1	TGTGCCAGCAGACGGACAGCTAACACTGAAGCTTTCTTT	CASRRTANTEAFF
TRBD1	TRBV14	.	TRBJ1-1	TGTGCCAGCAGCCAAGAACAGGGGACAGCTTTCTTT	CASSQEQGTAFF
TRBD2	TRBV4-2	.	TRBJ2-7	TGTGCCAGCAGCCAGTCCGGGACTAGCGGCTACGAGCAGTACTTC	CASSQSGTSGYEQYF
TRBD1	TRBV29-1	.	TRBJ1-2	TGCAGCGTTGGATCAATTCTTACAGGGGGAGGGTATGGCTACACCTTC	CSVGSILTGGGYGYTF
TRBD1	TRBV28	.	TRBJ1-5	TGTGCCAGTAAGAACCGGGACAGGCTCCATGGGAATCAGCCCCAGCATTTT	CASKNRDRLHGNQPQHF
.	TRBV7-2	.	TRBJ2-5	TGTGCCAGCAGCCCCCGCGCCCAAGAGACCCAGTACTTC	CASSPRAQETQYF
.	TRBV5-6	.	TRBJ2-5	TGTGCCAGCAGCGGACAGAATCAAGAGACCCAGTACTTC	CASSGQNQETQYF
.	TRBV30	.	TRBJ1-3	TGTGCCTGGAGTGTACCGGACCGATACGGGATCCGCCTCTCTGGAAACACCATATATTTT	CAWSVPDRYGIRLSGNTIYF
.	TRBV7-2	.	TRBJ1-3	TGTGCCAGCAGCTTATACCTGACAGACGGTGGAAACACCATATATTTT	CASSLYLTDGGNTIYF
TRBD1	TRBV5-1	few	TRBJ1-2	TGCGCCAGCAGCTCTGACAGGGGGGTCTATGGCTACACCTTC	CASSSDRGVYGYTF
.	TRBV20-1	once	TRBJ1-6	TGCAGTGCTAGTACAGGGCCTTATGGTTCACCCCTCCACTTT	CSASTGPYGSPLHF
TRBD1	TRBV24-1	few	TRBJ1-5	TGTGCCACCAGTGATCGACAGGGGCGGCAGCCCCAGCATTTT	CATSDRQGRQPQHF
TRBD1	TRBV2	.	TRBJ1-5	TGTGCCAGCAGTGTGAACAGGGACAGGCAGCCCCAGCATTTT	CASSVNRDRQPQHF
.	TRBV29-1	.	TRBJ2-4	TGCAGCGTCGAGGGACTGGGTGGGGACATTCAGTACTTC	CSVEGLGGDIQYF
.	TRBV5-1	.	TRBJ2-5	TGCGCCAGCAGCCCGATGACAGCTCAAGAGACCCAGTACTTC	CASSPMTAQETQYF
.	TRBV5-1	.	TRBJ1-2	TGCGCCAGCAGCTTGGCCCGGGGGGGTGGCTACACCTTC	CASSLARGGGYTF
.	TRBV30	few	TRBJ1-5	TGTGCCTGGAGTGTACTATGGAGCAATCAGCCCCAGCATTTT	CAWSVLWSNQPQHF
.	TRBV19	.	TRBJ2-1	TGTGCCAGTAGTACCGGACTCCTTGATGAGCAGTTCTTC	CASSTGLLDEQFF
TRBD2	TRBV28	.	TRBJ2-1	TGTGCCAGCAGTGAAATACTAGCGGGAGGGCCAAATGAGCAGTTCTTC	CASSEILAGGPNEQFF
.	TRBV3-1/TRBV3-2	.	TRBJ1-6	TGTGCCAGCAGCCAAGACCCAAACGGGGCCCTCCACTTT	CASSQDPNGALHF
TRBD2	TRBV28	.	TRBJ2-3	TGTGCCAGCAACCCAAGCGGGGGAAGAGATACGCAGTATTTT	CASNPSGGRDTQYF
TRBD2	TRBV29-1	.	TRBJ2-1	TGCAGCGCCGCCGGACTAGCGGGAGAATCCTGGATCTTC	CSAAGLAGESWIF